This TCR beta chain was recorded in a study of blood T cells in healthy people across ages. Study-wide results and caveats: What prevented conclusive comparison of naive and antigen-experienced cells was that PBMCs were unsorted.

The CDR3 is 16 residues long. CDR1 and CDR2 from the germline V gene are SGHTA and FQGNSA. V lost 5 bases and J lost 4, with 20 bases in between. For this clonotype: Its antigen is not known.

Through a sample-barcoded 5' primer and a J-beta primer mix, a second PCR was run for roughly 6 to 11 cycles. TCRdb reprocessed the 5' RACE reads with MiXCR, giving one entry per CDR3 protein. The data show roughly 830,000 distinct CDR3 sequences, with 62% seen just once and roughly 26% held by the top ten. The clonotype was recovered from a man aged 25-40 years in good health. The V gene is TRBV7-2, the J gene TRBJ2-5; possibly TRBD1 for D (6 bases). The specimen sequenced was blood. The CDR3 here is CASSLGGTRRIETQYF. Written as DNA, the CDR3 is TGTGCCAGCAGCCTCGGTGGGACAAGGAGGATAGAGACCCAGTACTTC.